The next 28 T cell receptor beta chains were all read from a single sample in a study of read filtering for tumor transcriptome and immune sequencing. This library used around 400 ng RNA and molecular barcoded adaptors spanning alpha/delta and beta/gamma chains. TCRdb passed the reads through MiXCR, listing each CDR3 protein once. Of over 90,000 distinct CDR3 sequences in the sample, 20% to 25% were seen once. Sequenced: a population of CD138-negative cells sorted from bone marrow. The receptors originated from a donor at least 40 years old with multiple myeloma.

Many counts were recorded for this clonotype. The rearrangement joins TRBV7-8 to TRBJ1-1; 9 bases agree with TRBD1. V lost 5 bases, J lost 4 bases, and 8 bases stayed unmatched. Looked up from germline, CDR1 is SGHVS and CDR2 is FQNEAQ. This CDR3 region has 15 residues. The DNA of the CDR3 is TGTGCCAGCAGCGAACAGGGGGCTGGGACCACTGAAGCTTTCTTT. It codes for CASSEQGAGTTEAFF.

The chain combines TRBV2 with TRBJ2-1; D is undetermined. The length of the CDR3 is 13 residues. Germline V gene sequence: CDR1 SNHLY, CDR2 FYNNEI. The V end was cut by 7 bases, the J end by 4 bases, with 11 bases between. The CDR3 here is CASKRTEYNEQFF. CDR3 DNA sequence: TGTGCCAGCAAACGAACAGAATACAATGAGCAGTTCTTC.

The rearrangement joins TRBV21-1 to TRBJ1-5. TRBV21-1 is termed a pseudogene. This CDR3 comprises 15 residues. The CDR3 bases are TGTGCCAGCAGCAAAGTAACCCAGGTCAGCCAGCCCCAGCATTTT. This codes for CASSKVTQVSQPQHF.

The chain recombines TRBV7-2 with TRBJ2-2; D is perhaps TRBD1 or TRBD2 (5 bases each). Germline values: CDR1 SGHTA, CDR2 FQGNSA. The CDR3 sequence is 15 residues long. V was trimmed by 5 bases and J by 5 bases, leaving 15 bases between them. The CDR3 here is CASSPGRGRTGELFF. DNA for the CDR3: TGTGCCAGCAGCCCGGGCCGGGGACGGACCGGGGAGCTGTTTTTT.

This clonotype was detected once. A single base separates this from a much larger clone, so it may be a read error. The V call is TRBV12-3 or TRBV12-4, the J call TRBJ1-2; D gene uncertain. Trimming stripped 0 bases from V and 7 bases from J, with 6 bases between. This CDR3 region has 12 residues. Here the CDR3 DNA reads TGTGCCAGCAGTTTAGCCAATACTGGCTACACCTTC. It codes for CASSLANTGYTF.

The chain couples TRBV5-1 to TRBJ2-2; TRBD1 might be the D (6 bases). Germline V gives CDR1 SGHRS, CDR2 YFSETQ. The ends were cut back, 0 bases at V and 4 bases at J, with 16 bases in the middle. This CDR3 has 17 residues. The CDR3 is CASSLDVLGAGTGELFF. Written as DNA, the CDR3 is TGCGCCAGCAGCTTGGATGTTCTGGGGGCAGGCACCGGGGAGCTGTTTTTT.

This clonotype was recorded many times. The CDR3 spells CASRGQGLSSAEAFF. In nucleotides, the CDR3 is TGTGCCAGCAGGGGACAGGGTCTCTCTAGTGCTGAAGCTTTCTTT. V is TRBV7-9 and J is TRBJ1-1, with TRBD1 matching 9 bases. The CDR3 has 15 residues. Germline lookup yields CDR1 SEHNR and CDR2 FQNEAQ (reference sequence). The V gene end was trimmed by 6 bases and the J gene end by 6 bases; junction bases not matched to a gene: 11.

Many counts were recorded for this clonotype. This chain connects TRBV28 to TRBJ2-7; TRBD2 agrees at 8 bases. The V gene's germline CDR1 is MDHEN and CDR2 SYDVKM. J lost 1 base, V lost 9 bases, and 5 bases had no gene match. This CDR3 has 13 residues. CDR3 DNA: TGTGCCAGTAGCGGGGTCCCGTCCTACGAGCAGTACTTC. As protein: CASSGVPSYEQYF.

This clonotype showed up many times. The rearrangement joins TRBV5-1 to TRBJ1-1; D might be TRBD1 (6 bases). The CDR3 is 13 amino acids. Trimming removed 4 bases from V and 4 bases from J, with 11 bases in between. Germline loops: CDR1 SGHRS, CDR2 YFSETQ. CDR3 protein: CASSTTGFTEAFF. CDR3 DNA sequence: TGCGCCAGCAGCACCACAGGGTTCACTGAAGCTTTCTTT.

Many counts were recorded for this clonotype. The chain combines TRBV3-1 with TRBJ2-5; D is uncertain. V lost 1 base and J lost 4, with 7 bases in between. Germline V gene sequence: CDR1 LGHDT, CDR2 YNNKEL (reference sequence). The CDR3 is made up of 13 amino acids. The CDR3 reads CASSQGPVETQYF. DNA of the CDR3: TGTGCCAGCAGCCAAGGGCCAGTAGAGACCCAGTACTTC.

This clonotype has a count of ten or more. The chain recombines TRBV12-3 or TRBV12-4 with TRBJ2-1, with 8 positions matching TRBD1. This CDR3 comprises 16 residues. After removal of 6 bases from V and 2 bases from J, the junction contained 9 bases not matched to a gene. The CDR3 here is CASSQGQAGPYNEQFF. CDR3 coding DNA: TGTGCCAGCAGCCAGGGACAGGCGGGTCCCTACAATGAGCAGTTCTTC.

This clonotype has a count of ten or more. The chain links TRBV10-3 to TRBJ2-1; TRBD2 matches at 7 bases. The V and J ends lost 6 bases and 8 bases, in that order; junction bases with no gene match: 7. CDR1 is ENHRY, CDR2 SYGVKD, per germline. This CDR3 has 13 amino acids. The CDR3: CAIRPTSSDEQFF. CDR3 nucleotides: TGTGCCATCAGACCGACTAGCTCCGATGAGCAGTTCTTC.

This clonotype was counted ten times or more. The chain uses TRBV7-9 and TRBJ2-1, with D possibly matching TRBD1 (6 bases). This CDR3 region has 14 residues. V was clipped by 5 bases and J by 6 bases, with 14 bases between them. Germline assignment: CDR1 SEHNR and CDR2 FQNEAQ (reference sequence). The chain's CDR3 is CASSPKDSSNEQFF. The CDR3 nucleotides read TGTGCCAGCAGCCCGAAGGACAGTTCCAATGAGCAGTTCTTC.

At least ten counts were recorded for this clonotype. J is TRBJ2-2 and V is TRBV4-2; D possibly corresponds to TRBD2 (7 bases). Trimming cost V 0 bases and J 6 bases, with 8 bases left between them. This CDR3 spans 14 amino acids. CDR1 is LGHNA, CDR2 YNFKEQ, per germline. Here the CDR3 reads CASSQEGGPGELFF. The CDR3 DNA follows: TGTGCCAGCAGCCAAGAGGGGGGGCCCGGGGAGCTGTTTTTT.

In this sample, this clonotype turned up many times. The chain joins TRBV3-1 to TRBJ2-7; no clear D gene. The CDR3 is 12 residues long. Germline lookup yields CDR1 LGHDT and CDR2 YNNKEL (reference sequence). The germline V and J ends were trimmed by 1 base and 6 bases, with 7 bases remaining between them. DNA for the CDR3: TGTGCCAGCAGCCAAGGACCGGTCGAGCAGTACTTC. Translation gives CASSQGPVEQYF.

This clonotype has at least ten counts. This chain joins TRBV5-1 and TRBJ2-7; D may correspond to TRBD1 or TRBD2 (6 bases each). The CDR3 is 12 residues long. V lost 2 bases and J 7 bases, leaving 10 bases between the germline ends. The germline gives CDR1 SGHRS, CDR2 YFSETQ. This CDR3 is CASSLRGEEQYF. DNA for the CDR3: TGCGCCAGCAGCTTAAGGGGGGAAGAGCAGTACTTC.

The chain uses TRBV20-1 and TRBJ2-7; D may be TRBD2 (5 bases). CDR3 length: 12 residues. V lost 3 bases and J 3 bases, leaving 9 bases between the germline ends. Germline V gene lookup returns CDR1 DFQATT and CDR2 SNEGSKA (reference sequence). Here the CDR3 DNA reads TGCAGTGCTAGGGACTTCGGCTACGAGCAGTACTTC. As protein: CSARDFGYEQYF.

Only a few counts were recorded for this clonotype. The chain combines TRBV7-8 with TRBJ2-2, with 7 bases that match TRBD1. This CDR3 has 15 amino acids. CDR1 is SGHVS, CDR2 FQNEAQ, per germline. The junction had 3 bases not matched to a gene; V was cut back by 1 base and J by 4 bases. CDR3 DNA: TGTGCCAGCAGCTTAGGGGCAGGGGGCACCGGGGAGCTGTTTTTT. This codes for CASSLGAGGTGELFF.

This clonotype was picked up many times. The CDR3 reads CASNLGGYQPQHF. The CDR3 bases are TGTGCCAGCAATTTGGGGGGGTACCAGCCCCAGCATTTT. The chain combines TRBV6-1 with TRBJ1-5; possible D gene TRBD1, 5 bases. The CDR3 consists of 13 residues. Trimming removed 7 bases at V and 7 bases at J, with 14 bases between. Per the germline V gene, CDR1 is MNHNS and CDR2 is SASEGT.

This clonotype has ten or more counts. Possible read error: a much larger clone is one base away. Likely a read error: the CDR3 ends without its conserved phenylalanine or tryptophan. The chain couples TRBV28 to TRBJ2-1, with a possible D match to TRBD2 (7 bases). Trimming removed 3 bases at V and 3 bases at J, with 33 bases between. Germline V gives CDR1 MDHEN, CDR2 SYDVKM. The CDR3 is made up of 22 amino acids. CDR3 protein: CASSLPPRGGGGAELLYNEQFL. The CDR3 DNA is TGTGCCAGCAGTTTGCCCCCCCGAGGAGGAGGGGGGGCCGAACTACTCTACAATGAGCAGTTCCTC.

This clonotype was seen ten or more times. This chain connects TRBV27 to TRBJ1-5, with D possibly being TRBD1 (6 bases). The CDR3 consists of 14 residues. Trimming took off 7 bases at V and 3 bases at J, with 13 bases between the two ends. Germline V CDR1 and CDR2: MNHEY, SMNVEV (reference sequence). CDR3 nucleotide sequence: TGTGCCAGCAAGGTTACGGGGGCCAATCAGCCCCAGCATTTT. As protein: CASKVTGANQPQHF.

As concerns this clonotype: A much larger clone lies one base from this, so it may be a read error. The chain combines TRBV18 with TRBJ1-1; D uncertain. With 5 bases removed from V and 5 bases from J, the gap between germline ends came to 15 bases. The germline gives CDR1 KGHSH, CDR2 LQKENI. This CDR3 has 14 amino acids. Here the CDR3 reads CASSRTSSDTEAFF. The CDR3 DNA follows: TGTGCCAGCTCAAGAACTTCCTCAGATACTGAAGCTTTCTTT.

There are many counts of this clonotype. This sequence joins TRBV7-3 and TRBJ2-2; D perhaps matches TRBD2 (6 bases). CDR3 size: 16 residues. Trimming took off 5 bases at V and 0 bases at J, with 13 bases between the two ends. From germline, CDR1 is SGHTA and CDR2 FQGTGA. CDR3 DNA: TGTGCCAGCAGCCTAGGGACTGCTGCGAACACCGGGGAGCTGTTTTTT. Its protein is CASSLGTAANTGELFF. The full variable domain, its missing parts supplied by reference TRBV7-3 and TRBJ2-2, is GAGVSQTPSNKVTEKGKYVELRCDPISGHTALYWYRQSLGQGPEFLIYFQGTGAADDSGLPNDRFFAVRPEGSVSTLKIQRTERGDSAVYLCASSLGTAANTGELFFGEGSRLTVL.

This clonotype was observed many times. This rearrangement joins TRBV4-1 to TRBJ1-5, with D possibly matching TRBD1 (5 bases). Germline-derived CDR1 and CDR2 are MGHRA and YSYEKL. Trimming removed 0 bases at V and 1 base at J, with 7 bases between. The CDR3 has 15 residues. The CDR3 region is CASSQDGGSNQPQHF. CDR3 bases: TGCGCCAGCAGCCAAGACGGGGGAAGCAATCAGCCCCAGCATTTT.

This clonotype showed up many times. V and J are TRBV7-9 and TRBJ1-1; perhaps TRBD1 as D (5 bases). The CDR3 covers 14 residues. Trimming took off 2 bases at V and 1 base at J, with 8 bases between the two ends. Germline V gene sequence: CDR1 SEHNR, CDR2 FQNEAQ (reference sequence). CDR3 coding DNA: TGTGCCAGCAGCTTAAAGGGGCCGAACACTGAAGCTTTCTTT. Its translation is CASSLKGPNTEAFF.

This clonotype has at least ten counts. The chain couples TRBV3-1 to TRBJ2-3; D is perhaps TRBD1 or TRBD2 (5 bases each). The V end was cut by 7 bases, the J end by 5 bases, with 13 bases between. Germline V gene lookup returns CDR1 LGHDT and CDR2 YNNKEL (reference sequence). CDR3 length: 13 amino acids. CDR3 coding DNA: TGTGCCAGCACCCACGGGGCGGGAGATACGCAGTATTTT. Protein product: CASTHGAGDTQYF.

As DNA, the CDR3 is TGCAGTGCTAGAGATCACGGGGACTACGACAATGAGCAGTTCTTC. Translated: CSARDHGDYDNEQFF. The rearrangement joins TRBV20-1 to TRBJ2-1; TRBD2 agrees at 7 bases. CDR3 length equals 15 residues. CDR1 DFQATT and CDR2 SNEGSKA come from the germline V gene (reference sequence). V shed 0 bases, J shed 5 bases, and the junction held 7 bases outside the gene matches.

With respect to this clonotype: Since a much larger clone is just one base distant, this may be a read error. The genes are TRBV6-9 and TRBJ1-2; D unresolved. The CDR3 extends over 15 amino acids. The V gene's germline CDR1 is MNHGY and CDR2 SVAAGI. The V gene lost 6 bases and the J gene lost 0 bases, with 14 bases spanning the gap. The CDR3 sequence: CASSYGRRANYGYTF. CDR3 nucleotides: TGTGCCAGCAGCTACGGCAGGAGGGCTAACTATGGCTACACCTTC.